The T cell receptor (beta chain) under discussion was sequenced for a study of low-dose radiotherapy and immunotherapy resistance in tumors. The V and J ends lost 4 bases and 3 bases, in that order; junction bases with no gene match: 19. The CDR3 has 19 amino acids. Germline V CDR1 and CDR2: SGHRS, YFSETQ. Indicated time point: before trial treatment. This clonotype appeared once. The authors ran around 19 PCR cycles to amplify TCRs with a constant-region primer and V-primer adapter. One entry per CDR3 protein, called by TCRdb with MiXCR from the reads. The data show about 50,000 distinct CDR3 sequences, with approximately 12% seen just once and about 6% held by the top ten.

The V gene is TRBV5-1, the J gene TRBJ1-2, with 9 bases that match TRBD1. The sequence was collected from a female donor with ovarian cancer. This specimen was PBMCs, taken before treatment. The CDR3 nucleotides read TGCGCCAGCAGCCCGGAAGGGACTAGCGGGGGACAGGGCGACTATGGCTACACCTTC. Translation gives CASSPEGTSGGQGDYGYTF.